This T cell receptor (beta chain) came from a study of blood T cell repertoires in COVID-19. Study-level background: In each case, the material was cDNA or gDNA derived from T cells, B-cell-depleted T cells, or PBMCs.

V shed 6 bases, J shed 3 bases, and the junction held 5 bases outside the gene matches. Germline CDR1 reads MDHEN; CDR2 reads SYDVKM. The CDR3 sequence is 13 residues long. Some clones are missing from TCRdb's copy, which holds only in-frame ones; the method was immunoSEQ multiplex PCR. The table includes around 28,000 clones, 84% detected once. The chain has TRBV28 and TRBJ2-7, with 7 bases fitting TRBD2. The sequence came from a man in his sixties or seventies with active COVID-19. Sequenced sample: peripheral blood. CDR3 sequence: CASRAGTNYEQYF. CDR3 DNA: TGTGCCAGCAGGGCTGGGACTAACTACGAGCAGTACTTC.